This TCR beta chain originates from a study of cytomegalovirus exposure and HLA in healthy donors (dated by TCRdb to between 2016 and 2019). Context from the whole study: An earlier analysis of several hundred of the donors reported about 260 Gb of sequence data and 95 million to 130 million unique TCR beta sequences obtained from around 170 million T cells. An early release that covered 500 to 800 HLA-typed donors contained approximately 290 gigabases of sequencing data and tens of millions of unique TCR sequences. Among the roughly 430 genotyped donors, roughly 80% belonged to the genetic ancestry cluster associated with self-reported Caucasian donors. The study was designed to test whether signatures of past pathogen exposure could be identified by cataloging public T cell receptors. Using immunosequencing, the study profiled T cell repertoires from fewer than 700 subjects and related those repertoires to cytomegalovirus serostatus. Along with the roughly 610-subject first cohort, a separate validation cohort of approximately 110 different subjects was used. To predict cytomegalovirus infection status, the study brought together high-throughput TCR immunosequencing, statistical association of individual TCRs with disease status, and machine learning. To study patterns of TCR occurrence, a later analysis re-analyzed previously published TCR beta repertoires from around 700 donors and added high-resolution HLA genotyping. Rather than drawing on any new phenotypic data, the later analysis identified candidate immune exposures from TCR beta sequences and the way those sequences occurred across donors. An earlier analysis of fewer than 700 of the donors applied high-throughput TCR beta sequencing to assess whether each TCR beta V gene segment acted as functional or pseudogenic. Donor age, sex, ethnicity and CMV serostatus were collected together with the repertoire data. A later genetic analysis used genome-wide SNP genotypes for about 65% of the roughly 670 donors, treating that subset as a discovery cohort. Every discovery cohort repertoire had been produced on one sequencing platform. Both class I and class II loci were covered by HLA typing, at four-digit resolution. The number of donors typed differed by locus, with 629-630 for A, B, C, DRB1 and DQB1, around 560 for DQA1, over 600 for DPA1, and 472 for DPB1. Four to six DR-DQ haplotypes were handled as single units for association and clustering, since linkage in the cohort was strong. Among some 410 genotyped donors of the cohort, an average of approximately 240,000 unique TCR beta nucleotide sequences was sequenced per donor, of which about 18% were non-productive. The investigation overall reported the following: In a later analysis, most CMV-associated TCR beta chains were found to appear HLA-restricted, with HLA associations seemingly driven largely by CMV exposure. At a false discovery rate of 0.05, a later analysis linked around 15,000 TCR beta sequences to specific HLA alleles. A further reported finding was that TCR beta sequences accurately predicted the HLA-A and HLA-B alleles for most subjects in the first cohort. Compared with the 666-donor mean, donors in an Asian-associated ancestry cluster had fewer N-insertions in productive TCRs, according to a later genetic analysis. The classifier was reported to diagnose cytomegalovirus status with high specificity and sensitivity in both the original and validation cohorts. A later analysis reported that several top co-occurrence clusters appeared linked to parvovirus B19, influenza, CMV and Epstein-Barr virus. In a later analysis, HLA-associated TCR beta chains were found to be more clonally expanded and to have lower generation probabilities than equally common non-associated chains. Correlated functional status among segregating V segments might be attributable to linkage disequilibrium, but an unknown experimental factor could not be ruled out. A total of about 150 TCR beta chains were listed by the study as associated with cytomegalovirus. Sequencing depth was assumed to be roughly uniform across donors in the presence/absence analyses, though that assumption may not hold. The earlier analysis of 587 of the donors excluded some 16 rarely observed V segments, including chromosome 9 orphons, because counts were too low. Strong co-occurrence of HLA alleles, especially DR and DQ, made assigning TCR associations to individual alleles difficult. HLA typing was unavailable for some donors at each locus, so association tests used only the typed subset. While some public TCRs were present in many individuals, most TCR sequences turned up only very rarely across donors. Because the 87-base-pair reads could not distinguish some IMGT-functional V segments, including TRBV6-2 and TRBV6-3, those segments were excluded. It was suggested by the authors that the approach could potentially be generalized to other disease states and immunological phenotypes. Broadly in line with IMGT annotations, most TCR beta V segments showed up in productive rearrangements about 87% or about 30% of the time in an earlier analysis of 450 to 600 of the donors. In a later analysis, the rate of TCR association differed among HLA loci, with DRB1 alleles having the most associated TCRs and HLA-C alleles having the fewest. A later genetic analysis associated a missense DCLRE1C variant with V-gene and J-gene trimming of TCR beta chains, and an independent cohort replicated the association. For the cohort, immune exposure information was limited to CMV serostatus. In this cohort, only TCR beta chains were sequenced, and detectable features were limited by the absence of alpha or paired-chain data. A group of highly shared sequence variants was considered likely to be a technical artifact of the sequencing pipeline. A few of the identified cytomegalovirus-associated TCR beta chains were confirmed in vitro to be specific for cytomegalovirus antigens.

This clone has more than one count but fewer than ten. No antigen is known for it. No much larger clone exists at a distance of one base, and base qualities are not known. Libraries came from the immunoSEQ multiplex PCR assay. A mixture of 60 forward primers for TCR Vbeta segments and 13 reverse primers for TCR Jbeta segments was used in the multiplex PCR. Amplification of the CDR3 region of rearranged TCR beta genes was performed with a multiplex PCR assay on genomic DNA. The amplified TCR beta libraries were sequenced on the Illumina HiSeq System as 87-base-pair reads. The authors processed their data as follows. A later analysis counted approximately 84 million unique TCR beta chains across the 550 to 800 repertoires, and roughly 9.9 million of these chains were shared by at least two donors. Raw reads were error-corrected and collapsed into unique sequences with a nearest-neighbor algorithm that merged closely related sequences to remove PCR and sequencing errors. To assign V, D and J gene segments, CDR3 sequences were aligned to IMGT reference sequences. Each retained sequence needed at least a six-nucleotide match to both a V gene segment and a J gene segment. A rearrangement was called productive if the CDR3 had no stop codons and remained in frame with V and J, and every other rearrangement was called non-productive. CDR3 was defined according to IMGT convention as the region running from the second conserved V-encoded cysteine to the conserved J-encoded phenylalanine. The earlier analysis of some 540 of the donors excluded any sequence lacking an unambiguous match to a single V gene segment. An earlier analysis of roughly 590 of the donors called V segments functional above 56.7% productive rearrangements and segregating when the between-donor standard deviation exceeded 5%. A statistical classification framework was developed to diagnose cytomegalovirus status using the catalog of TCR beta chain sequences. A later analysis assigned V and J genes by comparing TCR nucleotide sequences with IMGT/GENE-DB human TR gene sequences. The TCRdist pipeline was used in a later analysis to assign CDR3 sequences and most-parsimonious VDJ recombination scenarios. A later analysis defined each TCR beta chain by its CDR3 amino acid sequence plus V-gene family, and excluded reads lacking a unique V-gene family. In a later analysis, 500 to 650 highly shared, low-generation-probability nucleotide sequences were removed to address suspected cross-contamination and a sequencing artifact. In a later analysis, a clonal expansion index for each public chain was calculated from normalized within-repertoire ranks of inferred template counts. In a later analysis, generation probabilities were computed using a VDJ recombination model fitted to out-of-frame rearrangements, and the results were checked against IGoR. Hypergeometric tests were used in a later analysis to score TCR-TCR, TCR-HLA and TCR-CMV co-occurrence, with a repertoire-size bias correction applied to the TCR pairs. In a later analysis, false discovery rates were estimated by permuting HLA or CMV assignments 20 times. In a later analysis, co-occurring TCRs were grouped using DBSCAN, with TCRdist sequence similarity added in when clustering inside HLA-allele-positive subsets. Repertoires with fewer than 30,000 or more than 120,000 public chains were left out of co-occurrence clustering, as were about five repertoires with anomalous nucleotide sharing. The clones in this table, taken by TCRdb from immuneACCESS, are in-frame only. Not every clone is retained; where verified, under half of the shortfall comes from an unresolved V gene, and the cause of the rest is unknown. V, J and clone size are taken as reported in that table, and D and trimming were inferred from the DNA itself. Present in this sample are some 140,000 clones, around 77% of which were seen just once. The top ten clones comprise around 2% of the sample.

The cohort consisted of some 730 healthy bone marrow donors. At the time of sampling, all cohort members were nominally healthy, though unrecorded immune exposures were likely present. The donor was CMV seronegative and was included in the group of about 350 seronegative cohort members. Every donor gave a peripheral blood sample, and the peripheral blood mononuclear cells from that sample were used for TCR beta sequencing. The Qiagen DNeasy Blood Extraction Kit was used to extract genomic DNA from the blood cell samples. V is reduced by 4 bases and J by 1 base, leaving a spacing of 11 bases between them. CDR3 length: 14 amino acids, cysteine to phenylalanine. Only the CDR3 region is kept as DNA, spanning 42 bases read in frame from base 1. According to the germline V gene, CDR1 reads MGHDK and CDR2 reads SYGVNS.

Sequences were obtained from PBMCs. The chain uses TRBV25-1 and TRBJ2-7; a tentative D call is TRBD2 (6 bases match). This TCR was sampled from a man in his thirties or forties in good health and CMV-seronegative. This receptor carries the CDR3 CASSGTSRSYEQYF. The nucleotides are TGTGCCAGCAGTGGTACTAGCAGATCCTACGAGCAGTACTTC.